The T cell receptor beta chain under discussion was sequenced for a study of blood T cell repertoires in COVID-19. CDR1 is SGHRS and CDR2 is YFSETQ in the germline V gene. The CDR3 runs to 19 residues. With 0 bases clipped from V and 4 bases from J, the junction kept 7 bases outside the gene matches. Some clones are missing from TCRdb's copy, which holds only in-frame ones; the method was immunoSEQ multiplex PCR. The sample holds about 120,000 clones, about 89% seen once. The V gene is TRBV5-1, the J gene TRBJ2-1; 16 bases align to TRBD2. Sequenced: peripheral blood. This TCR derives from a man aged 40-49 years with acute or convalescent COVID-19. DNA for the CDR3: TGCGCCAGCAGCTTGGAAGGGACTAGCGGGAGGGCGGGATACAATGAGCAGTTCTTC. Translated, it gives CASSLEGTSGRAGYNEQFF.